The clone carrying this TCR beta chain was found many times. With duration under 3 months, ophthalmopathy was active: Clinical Activity Score at least 3, NOSPECS at least 4. The data stem from a study of T cells in Graves' hyperthyroidism and ophthalmopathy. In the study overall: Before any treatment, at initial diagnosis, peripheral blood was collected.

RNA transcripts provided the source from which TCR beta CDR3 regions were amplified. TCR CDR3 regions were first amplified by RT-PCR with HTBI primers. TCRdb re-called the multiplex PCR reads through MiXCR, storing one row per CDR3 protein. The data contain around 690,000 distinct CDR3 sequences, about a fifth of them singletons. Germline CDR1 reads DFQATT; CDR2 reads SNEGSKA (reference sequence). The trim removed 5 bases at V and 5 bases at J, leaving 2 bases unmatched. This CDR3 comprises 13 residues. The TCR was taken from a man aged 30 to 45 with Graves' ophthalmopathy. The gene calls are TRBV20-1 and TRBJ2-1; 11 positions agree with TRBD2. The specimen sequenced was blood. CDR3 residues: CSAPGLADNEQFF. CDR3 coding DNA: TGCAGTGCTCCGGGACTAGCGGACAATGAGCAGTTCTTC.